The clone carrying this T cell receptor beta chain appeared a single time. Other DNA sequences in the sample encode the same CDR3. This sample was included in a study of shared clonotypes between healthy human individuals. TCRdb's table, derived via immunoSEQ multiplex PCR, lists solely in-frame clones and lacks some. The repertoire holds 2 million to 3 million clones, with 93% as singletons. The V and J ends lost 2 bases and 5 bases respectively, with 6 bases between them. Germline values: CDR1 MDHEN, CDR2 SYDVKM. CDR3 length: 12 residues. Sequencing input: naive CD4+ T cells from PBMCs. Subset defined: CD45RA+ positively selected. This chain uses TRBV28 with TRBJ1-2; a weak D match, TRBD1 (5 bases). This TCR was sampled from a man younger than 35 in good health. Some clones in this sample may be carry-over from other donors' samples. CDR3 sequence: CASSLGGYGYTF. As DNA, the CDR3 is TGTGCCAGCAGTTTAGGGGGTTATGGCTACACCTTC.